Shown below are 29 T cell receptor beta chains from a single sample sequenced in a study of CD8 T cells in ankylosing spondylitis. TCRdb reanalysed the 5' RACE reads using MiXCR and keeps one entry per CDR3 protein. The sample includes approximately 250,000 distinct CDR3 sequences, roughly 32% of them seen just once. The sequencing input was blood, either unsorted or a sorted T cell fraction (not recorded which). These receptors came from a male donor with ankylosing spondylitis or in good health (not recorded which).

The rearrangement uses TRBV15 and TRBJ2-1; 9 bases are a match to TRBD1. Trimming took 2 bases from V and 4 from J; bases not matched to a gene: 3. Germline V CDR1 and CDR2: LNHNV, YYDKDF (reference sequence). CDR3 length: 15 amino acids. DNA for the CDR3: TGTGCCACCAGCAGACGACAGGGGGTATACAATGAGCAGTTCTTC. It encodes CATSRRQGVYNEQFF.

The rearrangement joins TRBV5-1 to TRBJ2-1; the D is unclear. In germline, CDR1 is SGHRS, CDR2 YFSETQ. The CDR3 covers 14 residues. Trimming removed 2 bases at V and 7 bases at J, with 13 bases between. CDR3 nucleotide sequence: TGCGCCAGCAGCTTATCCCGCGAATCAAATGAGCAGTTCTTC. Translated, it gives CASSLSRESNEQFF.

A few counts support this clonotype. The gene calls are TRBV29-1 and TRBJ2-1; 8 bases match TRBD1. The CDR3 totals 14 residues. Germline CDR1 and CDR2: SQVTM and ANQGSEA. Trimming removed 6 bases from V and 6 bases from J; junction bases left unmatched: 10. This CDR3 is CSVENGQGGNEQFF. DNA of the CDR3: TGCAGCGTGGAGAACGGACAGGGCGGCAATGAGCAGTTCTTC.

This clonotype has a handful of counts. This sequence joins TRBV30 and TRBJ1-2, with TRBD1 matching 7 bases. V was pared by 4 bases and J by 8 bases, with 7 bases of the junction left unmatched. The CDR3 extends over 12 amino acids. Per the germline V gene, CDR1 is GTSNPN and CDR2 is SVGIG (reference sequence). The CDR3 DNA sequence: TGTGCCTGGACGCGGGACAGCTTGGGCTACACCTTC. Its protein product is CAWTRDSLGYTF.

In nucleotides, the CDR3 is TGCAGTGCTTACAGCACGGGGGGGCGGTCCTACAATGAGCAGTTCTTC. Protein: CSAYSTGGRSYNEQFF. J is TRBJ2-1 and V is TRBV20-1; 8 nucleotides align to TRBD2. This CDR3 has 16 residues. Germline trimming cut 5 bases from V and 1 base from J; bases unmatched to any gene: 10. Germline V gene sequence: CDR1 DFQATT, CDR2 SNEGSKA (reference sequence).

This clonotype was counted only a few times. The rearrangement uses TRBV12-3 or TRBV12-4 and TRBJ2-6; 9 nucleotides align to TRBD1. The CDR3 covers 17 residues. With V trimmed by 4 bases and J by 2 bases, 6 bases remained unmatched. CDR3 coding DNA: TGTGCCAGCAGTTCTCGGACAGGGGCCACTGGGGCCAACGTCCTGACTTTC. Protein: CASSSRTGATGANVLTF.

The CDR3 protein is CASSYMGGETQYF. The CDR3 nucleotides are TGTGCCAGCAGTTATATGGGAGGAGAGACCCAGTACTTC. The chain recombines TRBV6-5 with TRBJ2-5; maybe TRBD2 (6 bases). Trimming took 3 bases from V and 4 from J, leaving 9 bases between them. Germline assignment: CDR1 MNHEY and CDR2 SVGAGI. The CDR3 has 13 residues.

Only a few counts were recorded for this clonotype. This sequence joins TRBV6-4 and TRBJ2-1, with D perhaps TRBD2 (5 bases). V shed 5 bases and J shed 9 bases, with 20 bases lying between them. The CDR3 totals 15 residues. CDR1 MRHNA and CDR2 SNTAGT come from the germline V gene. The CDR3 nucleotides read TGTGCCAGCAGTCCAAGCGGACTCCCCGAGGGTGAGCAGTTCTTC. This codes for CASSPSGLPEGEQFF.

The V gene is TRBV14, the J gene TRBJ2-1, with D possibly being TRBD1 or TRBD2 (5 bases each). V lost 3 bases to trimming and J lost 8 bases, with 23 bases between them. CDR3 length equals 17 residues. CDR1 is SGHDN and CDR2 is FVKESK in the germline V gene. The CDR3 nucleotides are TGTGCCAGCAGCCAGACGAGGTGGGACCCTCGTATCGATGAGCAGTTCTTC. Its translation is CASSQTRWDPRIDEQFF.

In its sample, this clonotype was seen a few times. The chain is built from TRBV29-1 and TRBJ2-4; 8 bases are shared with TRBD1. V trimming: 5 bases; J trimming: 4 bases; junction bases outside the gene matches: 7. The CDR3 spans 14 residues. Germline V gene data show CDR1 as SQVTM and CDR2 as ANQGSEA. Written as DNA, the CDR3 is TGCAGCGTTTCGAGGACAGGGTTGAAAAACATTCAGTACTTC. It translates to CSVSRTGLKNIQYF.

The V call is TRBV20-1, the J call TRBJ2-2; no clear D gene. CDR3 length: 13 amino acids. Between the trimmed V and J ends, which lost 6 bases and 2 bases, there was a span of 10 bases. Germline V gives CDR1 DFQATT, CDR2 SNEGSKA (reference sequence). For the CDR3, the DNA is TGCAGTGCCGCCAGGAAAAACACCGGGGAGCTGTTTTTT. Amino acid sequence: CSAARKNTGELFF.

CDR3 DNA: TGCAGCGTGACCGGGACAGTCACCTACGAGCAGTACTTC. Protein sequence: CSVTGTVTYEQYF. The genes are TRBV29-1 and TRBJ2-7; 7 nucleotides align to TRBD1. J lost 2 bases, V lost 6 bases, and 7 bases had no gene match. The CDR3 runs 13 residues. Looked up from germline, CDR1 is SQVTM and CDR2 is ANQGSEA.

The table lists this clonotype with a few counts. The rearrangement joins TRBV12-3 or TRBV12-4 to TRBJ1-1; D unclear. This CDR3 comprises 14 residues. The V end was cut by 3 bases, the J end by 1 base, with 9 bases between. CDR3 sequence reads: CASSFLPRNTEAFF. The CDR3 DNA reads as TGTGCCAGCAGTTTTCTTCCGAGGAACACTGAAGCTTTCTTT.

This clonotype turned up a few times. CDR3 in DNA: TGCAGTGCTAGGGGGCGGGGGACGCACCAAGAGACCCAGTACTTC. It encodes CSARGRGTHQETQYF. V gene TRBV20-1 combines with J gene TRBJ2-5; 7 nucleotides align to TRBD2. CDR1 and CDR2 (germline): DFQATT, SNEGSKA (reference sequence). The CDR3 has 15 residues. With 3 bases clipped from V and 0 bases from J, the junction kept 7 bases outside the gene matches.

V gene TRBV12-3 or TRBV12-4 combines with J gene TRBJ2-2; D unresolved. V lost 3 bases and J 7 bases, leaving 15 bases between the germline ends. The CDR3 has 15 residues. CDR3 sequence: CASSLVLPGYGELFF. CDR3 DNA: TGTGCCAGCAGTTTGGTACTCCCCGGGTACGGGGAGCTGTTTTTT.

Here the CDR3 DNA reads TGTGCCAGCAGGGAAAGGGGGCGAACTAACTATGGCTACACCTTC. Its protein product is CASRERGRTNYGYTF. This sequence joins TRBV12-3 or TRBV12-4 and TRBJ1-2; 7 nucleotides agree with TRBD1. After removal of 6 bases from V and 0 bases from J, the junction contained 7 bases not matched to a gene. The CDR3 runs to 15 residues.

The V and J genes are TRBV25-1 and TRBJ2-5, with D possibly TRBD1 on 5 matching bases. CDR3 length equals 13 residues. Germline V lookup: CDR1 MGHDK, CDR2 SYGVNS. With 1 base removed from V and 5 bases from J, the gap between germline ends came to 8 bases. CDR3 DNA: TGTGCCAGCAGTGAATGGGGCTCGGAGACCCAGTACTTC. The encoded protein is CASSEWGSETQYF. The full variable domain, with the rest looked up from reference TRBV25-1 and TRBJ2-5, is EADIYQTPRYLVIGTGKKITLECSQTMGHDKMYWYQQDPGMELHLIHYSYGVNSTEKGDLSSESTVSRIRTEHFPLTLESARPSHTSQYLCASSEWGSETQYFGPGTRLLVL.

This chain links TRBV4-2 with TRBJ2-5; TRBD2 matches at 9 bases. J was trimmed by 3 bases and V by 0 bases; bases with no gene match: 8. This CDR3 is built from 17 residues. The germline V gene encodes CDR1 LGHNA and CDR2 YNFKEQ. The CDR3 here is CASSQESGLAGKETQYF. The CDR3 nucleotides are TGTGCCAGCAGCCAAGAGTCGGGCCTAGCGGGAAAAGAGACCCAGTACTTC.

This clonotype showed up just a few times. The chain couples TRBV12-3 or TRBV12-4 to TRBJ2-2; D gene uncertain. Trimming left V 5 bases short and J 8 bases short, with 12 bases between. CDR3 length: 13 residues. CDR3 sequence reads: CASSPLRAGELFF. The CDR3 DNA sequence: TGTGCCAGCAGTCCCCTGAGAGCTGGGGAGCTGTTTTTT.

This chain joins TRBV5-6 and TRBJ2-7, with D maybe TRBD1 (6 bases). This CDR3 spans 19 amino acids. V was cut by 0 bases and J by 3 bases, with 25 bases left in between. Germline CDR1 SGHDT, CDR2 YYEEEE. DNA of the CDR3: TGTGCCAGCAGCTTGGCTTCCGGGGCCGAGATTCAGGGGCTCTACGAGCAGTACTTC. The encoded protein is CASSLASGAEIQGLYEQYF.

This clonotype was found many times. The chain employs TRBV29-1 and TRBJ2-3; maybe TRBD1 (6 bases). Germline CDR1 SQVTM, CDR2 ANQGSEA. V lost 3 bases to trimming and J lost 6 bases, with 10 bases between them. The CDR3 consists of 12 residues. Here the CDR3 DNA reads TGCAGCGTTGATCCAGGGGAGGATACGCAGTATTTT. Translation gives CSVDPGEDTQYF.

The rearrangement uses TRBV6-1 and TRBJ2-3, with TRBD2 matching 7 bases. The CDR3 is made up of 16 amino acids. J was trimmed by 5 bases and V by 5 bases; bases with no gene match: 13. The V gene's germline CDR1 is MNHNS and CDR2 SASEGT. The CDR3 region is CASSPPGLPGVDTQYF. The CDR3 nucleotides read TGTGCCAGCAGTCCTCCGGGACTACCGGGGGTAGATACGCAGTATTTT.

This clonotype was observed a few times. This rearrangement joins TRBV20-1 to TRBJ2-3; 9 nucleotides line up with TRBD2. CDR3 length equals 12 residues. Germline V gene sequence: CDR1 DFQATT, CDR2 SNEGSKA (reference sequence). The junction had 5 bases not matched to a gene; V was cut back by 7 bases and J by 6 bases. The CDR3 loop reads CSGERGADTQYF. For the CDR3, the DNA is TGCAGTGGTGAGCGGGGGGCGGATACGCAGTATTTT.

This clonotype has just a few counts. This sequence joins TRBV6-6 and TRBJ1-1, with D possibly TRBD1 on 5 matching bases. CDR3 length equals 12 residues. The germline V gene has CDR1 MNHNY and CDR2 SVGAGI (reference sequence). V gave up 6 bases and J gave up 10 bases, with 15 bases separating them. CDR3 residues: CASSRSGHSAFF. For the CDR3, the DNA is TGTGCCAGCAGCCGATCAGGGCATTCAGCTTTCTTT.

The genes are TRBV15 and TRBJ2-5, with 7 bases fitting TRBD2. The J segment lost 4 bases and the V segment lost 1 base, leaving 3 bases of the junction unmatched. CDR3 size: 14 residues. Germline V lookup: CDR1 LNHNV, CDR2 YYDKDF (reference sequence). The CDR3, as DNA: TGTGCCACCAGCAGAGCCGGGGGGATAGAGACCCAGTACTTC. This sequence encodes CATSRAGGIETQYF.

In its sample, this clonotype was seen once. The chain couples TRBV7-8 to TRBJ2-5; TRBD1 or TRBD2 may be the D gene (6 bases each). The germline V gene has CDR1 SGHVS and CDR2 FQNEAQ. This CDR3 contains 15 residues. Trimming removed 1 base from V and 4 bases from J, with 13 bases in between. The CDR3 DNA is TGTGCCAGCAGCTTAGAAAGGGGGGTGGGAGAGACCCAGTACTTC. Protein product: CASSLERGVGETQYF.

This rearrangement joins TRBV29-1 to TRBJ1-4; D uncertain. With 5 bases removed from V and 4 bases from J, the gap between germline ends came to 8 bases. CDR3 length equals 12 residues. Per the germline V gene, CDR1 is SQVTM and CDR2 is ANQGSEA. In DNA form, the CDR3 reads TGCAGCGTTAACACCGGTAATGAAAAACTGTTTTTT. This sequence encodes CSVNTGNEKLFF.

V usage is TRBV20-1 and J usage is TRBJ2-3; D uncertain. Germline CDR1 is DFQATT and CDR2 is SNEGSKA (reference sequence). This CDR3 has 14 residues. The ends were cut back, 3 bases at V and 3 bases at J, with 13 bases in the middle. CDR3 in amino acids: CSASYLSLTDTQYF. The CDR3 nucleotides are TGCAGTGCTAGTTACCTTTCGTTAACAGATACGCAGTATTTT.

This clonotype has more than one count but fewer than ten. The rearrangement joins TRBV20-1 to TRBJ2-5; TRBD1 matches 7 bases. Germline V gives CDR1 DFQATT, CDR2 SNEGSKA (reference sequence). This CDR3 contains 11 residues. V lost 8 bases and J lost 4; bases outside the gene matches: 4. CDR3 sequence: CSPGQTETQYF. CDR3 DNA: TGCAGTCCGGGACAGACAGAGACCCAGTACTTC.